These T cell receptor beta chains were read from a single sample in a study of cytomegalovirus exposure and HLA in healthy donors. Measured with immunoSEQ multiplex PCR; TCRdb has only the in-frame clones, and not every one. The data hold around 110,000 clones, with about 86% observed a single time. Specimen: PBMCs. These receptors were taken from a woman in her 30s in good health and CMV-seronegative. The CDR3 runs from the conserved cysteine through the conserved F or W. The order of the fields is CDR3 length, J gene, D gene, clone size, V gene, CDR3 protein, CDR3 DNA. The D gene is left open where the match is weak. Where a row states a size, it is once, few, many or the class of an expanded clone; other rows omit it.

15,TRBJ2-5,TRBD1,.,TRBV19,CASSPTWGTAETQYF,TGTGCCAGTAGCCCTACCTGGGGGACAGCAGAGACCCAGTACTTC
15,TRBJ2-7,.,.,TRBV9,CASSARGEASYEQYF,TGTGCCAGCAGCGCGCGCGGAGAGGCCTCCTACGAGCAGTACTTC
15,TRBJ2-5,.,.,TRBV6-5,CASSLITGSGETQYF,TGTGCCAGCAGTTTGATAACAGGGAGTGGTGAGACCCAGTACTTC
13,TRBJ2-5,TRBD1,.,TRBV6-1,CASSRDREETQYF,TGTGCCAGCAGTCGGGACAGAGAAGAGACCCAGTACTTC
15,TRBJ2-3,TRBD2,.,TRBV19,CASREREGSTDTQYF,TGTGCCAGTAGAGAGCGGGAGGGGAGCACAGATACGCAGTATTTT
13,TRBJ2-7,TRBD2,.,TRBV11-2,CASSRAGGYEQYF,TGTGCCAGCAGCCGAGCGGGAGGGTACGAGCAGTACTTC
14,TRBJ2-7,TRBD1,.,TRBV27,CASRGSQGAYEQYF,TGTGCCAGCAGAGGATCACAGGGGGCGTACGAGCAGTACTTC
11,TRBJ2-1,.,.,TRBV9,CASSVSEEQFF,TGTGCCAGCAGCGTATCGGAGGAGCAGTTCTTC
13,TRBJ2-1,.,.,TRBV5-1,CASSSPELNEQFF,TGCGCCAGCAGCTCCCCGGAGCTGAATGAGCAGTTCTTC
15,TRBJ2-7,TRBD1,few,TRBV19,CASSKTGVLSYEQYF,TGTGCCAGTAGCAAGACAGGGGTCCTCTCCTACGAGCAGTACTTC
15,TRBJ2-1,TRBD2,once,TRBV5-1,CASSSKPGLASEQFF,TGCGCCAGCAGCTCAAAACCGGGACTAGCGTCTGAGCAGTTCTTC
14,TRBJ2-7,TRBD2,once,TRBV18,CASSSSGTSREQYF,TGTGCCAGCTCCTCCTCCGGGACTAGTAGAGAGCAGTACTTC
15,TRBJ1-2,.,.,TRBV6-1,CASSDPPGHTRGYTF,TGTGCCAGCAGCGACCCGCCTGGACACACACGTGGCTACACCTTC
11,TRBJ2-7,.,few,TRBV28,CASSLQGEQYF,TGTGCCAGCAGTTTACAGGGCGAGCAGTACTTC
15,TRBJ1-1,TRBD1,.,TRBV9,CASSPRDSPNTEAFF,TGTGCCAGCAGCCCCCGGGACAGCCCGAACACTGAAGCTTTCTTT
15,TRBJ2-5,TRBD2,.,TRBV6-4,CASSALAGGTETQYF,TGTGCCAGCAGTGCCCTAGCGGGAGGGACCGAGACCCAGTACTTC
13,TRBJ2-5,.,.,TRBV7-9,CASSGRGGETQYF,TGTGCCAGCAGCGGCAGAGGGGGAGAGACCCAGTACTTC
16,TRBJ2-3,TRBD2,.,TRBV4-1,CASSLRGLAATDTQYF,TGCGCCAGCAGCTTAAGGGGACTAGCGGCCACAGATACGCAGTATTTT
16,TRBJ2-1,.,few,TRBV28,CASSLSGLSPFDEQFF,TGTGCCAGCAGTTTGTCGGGACTTAGCCCATTCGATGAGCAGTTCTTC
17,TRBJ1-5,TRBD1,.,TRBV19,CASRNIGTGDFRQPQHF,TGTGCCAGTAGAAACATCGGGACAGGGGATTTCCGTCAGCCCCAGCATTTT
21,TRBJ2-7,TRBD1,.,TRBV14,CASSQESQPWSRDRGLYEQYF,TGTGCCAGCAGCCAAGAGTCCCAACCGTGGAGCCGGGACAGGGGTTTGTACGAGCAGTACTTC
14,TRBJ2-7,.,.,TRBV15,CATSRELDSYEQYF,TGTGCCACCAGCAGAGAACTGGACAGCTACGAGCAGTACTTC
12,TRBJ2-7,.,.,TRBV6-5,CASSVQGYEQYF,TGTGCCAGCAGTGTACAGGGTTACGAGCAGTACTTC
16,TRBJ1-4,TRBD1,.,TRBV15,CATSSLQGATNEKLFF,TGTGCCACCAGCAGCCTACAGGGGGCTACTAATGAAAAACTGTTTTTT
13,TRBJ2-7,.,once,TRBV10-1,CASSENSAWEQYF,TGCGCCAGCAGTGAGAATTCTGCGTGGGAGCAGTACTTC
16,TRBJ1-3,TRBD1,.,TRBV5-8,CASSLHQTGSGNTIYF,TGTGCCAGCAGCCTTCACCAGACAGGGAGTGGAAACACCATATATTTT
15,TRBJ2-2,TRBD2,.,TRBV19,CATGGAGVNTGELFF,TGTGCTACTGGGGGAGCGGGAGTGAACACCGGGGAGCTGTTTTTT
12,TRBJ2-7,.,.,TRBV28,CASSLTPYEQYF,TGTGCCAGCAGTTTGACACCCTACGAGCAGTACTTC
14,TRBJ2-7,.,.,TRBV7-2,CASSLGTWGSEQYF,TGTGCCAGCAGCTTAGGGACGTGGGGCTCCGAGCAGTACTTC
14,TRBJ1-3,.,.,TRBV4-2,CASSHRSIGNTIYF,TGTGCCAGCAGCCACCGATCTATTGGAAACACCATATATTTT
18,TRBJ2-3,.,.,TRBV5-6,CASAWSVEEVTSTDTQYF,TGTGCCAGCGCTTGGAGTGTCGAGGAAGTCACGAGCACAGATACGCAGTATTTT
19,TRBJ1-5,TRBD1,few,TRBV19,CASSILTDRVEYSNQPQHF,TGTGCCAGTAGTATACTGACGGACAGGGTGGAGTATAGCAATCAGCCCCAGCATTTT
12,TRBJ2-7,.,.,TRBV7-2,CASSLTSYEQYF,TGTGCCAGCAGCTTAACCAGCTACGAGCAGTACTTC
13,TRBJ1-5,.,.,TRBV7-2,CASSSGVNQPQHF,TGTGCCAGCAGCTCAGGGGTCAATCAGCCCCAGCATTTT
12,TRBJ1-2,.,.,TRBV7-9,CASSLLSSGYTF,TGTGCCAGCAGCTTACTAAGCTCCGGCTACACCTTC
14,TRBJ1-1,TRBD1,once,TRBV10-3,CAIRDRGGRTEAFF,TGTGCCATCAGGGACAGGGGAGGTCGCACTGAAGCTTTCTTT
15,TRBJ2-1,.,.,TRBV27,CASSATTGVYNEQFF,TGTGCCAGCAGTGCGACGACGGGAGTCTACAATGAGCAGTTCTTC
14,TRBJ2-3,.,.,TRBV27,CASSRRTRADTQYF,TGTGCCAGCAGCCGTCGGACGAGGGCAGATACGCAGTATTTT
14,TRBJ2-1,.,.,TRBV4-3,CASSQEATYNEQFF,TGCGCCAGCAGCCAAGAAGCCACCTACAATGAGCAGTTCTTC
15,TRBJ1-1,TRBD1,few,TRBV2,CASSRTQTGGPEAFF,TGTGCCAGCAGCAGAACCCAAACAGGGGGCCCCGAAGCTTTCTTT
14,TRBJ1-2,.,.,TRBV28,CASSPDRLTGGYTF,TGTGCCAGCAGTCCAGACAGGCTGACGGGCGGCTACACCTTC
16,TRBJ2-3,.,.,TRBV27,CASSHRRAEGTDTQYF,TGTGCCAGCAGTCACCGACGGGCGGAGGGCACAGATACGCAGTATTTT
18,TRBJ2-3,TRBD2,.,TRBV15,CATSRVGVTAGSTDTQYF,TGTGCCACCAGCAGAGTGGGGGTAACAGCGGGAAGTACAGATACGCAGTATTTT
14,TRBJ2-1,.,.,TRBV28,CASSLPQGYYEQFF,TGTGCCAGCAGTTTACCCCAGGGATATTATGAGCAGTTCTTC
14,TRBJ2-7,.,.,TRBV19,CASTPASVTYEQYF,TGTGCCAGTACCCCGGCTAGCGTAACCTACGAGCAGTACTTC
17,TRBJ1-5,.,.,TRBV28,CASTLSSGIHSNQPQHF,TGTGCCAGCACCCTTTCGTCGGGGATTCATAGCAATCAGCCCCAGCATTTT
14,TRBJ1-2,.,.,TRBV27,CASSEGGGVRGYTF,TGTGCCAGCAGTGAAGGCGGAGGGGTACGAGGCTACACCTTC
13,TRBJ1-1,.,.,TRBV27,CASSFKGETEAFF,TGTGCCAGCAGTTTTAAGGGGGAGACTGAAGCTTTCTTT
13,TRBJ2-5,.,.,TRBV7-2,CASSGTGGETQYF,TGTGCCAGCAGCGGGACTGGGGGGGAGACCCAGTACTTC
16,TRBJ2-1,TRBD2,.,TRBV27,CASNLAGGPTYNEQFF,TGTGCCAGCAACCTAGCGGGAGGACCCACCTACAATGAGCAGTTCTTC
14,TRBJ2-2,TRBD2,.,TRBV5-1,CASSPSGTTRELFF,TGCGCCAGCAGCCCTAGCGGGACCACCCGGGAGCTGTTTTTT